This T cell receptor beta chain was sequenced in a study of graft-versus-host responses after intestinal transplantation. Turning to the study itself: Among the recipients, all got anti-thymocyte globulin induction and then tacrolimus and steroids for approximately 3 years.

TCRdb's table, derived via immunoSEQ multiplex PCR, lists solely in-frame clones and lacks some. Of fewer than 10,000 clones listed, roughly 90% are singletons. Broader study findings: High graft-versus-host to host-versus-graft clonal ratios were found in allografts of patients who had graft-donor T cell macrochimerism.

Concerning this clone: As yet, its antigen is unknown.

Sequenced here: PBMCs, sampled approximately 240 days after intestinal transplant. The TCR comes from a human patient who received an intestinal transplant, so some T cells may come from the graft donor.

CDR3 loop: CASSTTTGELFF. The CDR3 DNA sequence: TGTGCCAGCAGTACTACAACCGGGGAGCTGTTTTTT. The gene calls are TRBV2 and TRBJ2-2, with unresolved D. The CDR3 has 12 amino acids. Germline V lookup: CDR1 SNHLY, CDR2 FYNNEI. Trimming left V 5 bases short and J 5 bases short, with 6 bases between.